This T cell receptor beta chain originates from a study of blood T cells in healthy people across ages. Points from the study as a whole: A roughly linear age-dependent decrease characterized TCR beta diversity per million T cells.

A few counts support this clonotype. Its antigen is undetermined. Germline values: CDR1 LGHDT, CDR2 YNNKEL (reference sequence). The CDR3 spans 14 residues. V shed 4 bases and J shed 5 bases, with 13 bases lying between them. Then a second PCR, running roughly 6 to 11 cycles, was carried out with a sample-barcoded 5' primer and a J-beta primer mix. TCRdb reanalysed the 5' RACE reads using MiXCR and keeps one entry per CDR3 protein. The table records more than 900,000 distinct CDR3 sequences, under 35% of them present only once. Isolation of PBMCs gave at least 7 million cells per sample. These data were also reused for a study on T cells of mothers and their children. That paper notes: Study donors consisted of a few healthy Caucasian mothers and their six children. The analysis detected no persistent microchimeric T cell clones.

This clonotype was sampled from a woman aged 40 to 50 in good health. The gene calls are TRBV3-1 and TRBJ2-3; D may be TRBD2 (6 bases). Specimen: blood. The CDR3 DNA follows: TGTGCCAGCAGCCCTCGGCGGGGCGGAGATACGCAGTATTTT. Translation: CASSPRRGGDTQYF.